The rows below give T cell receptor beta chains drawn from one sample of a study of vaccination effects on CD4 cells after COVID-19. These receptors are not linked to any known antigen. Sequencing was performed with immunoSEQ multiplex PCR; in TCRdb, only in-frame clones are kept and a portion is missing. The repertoire holds about 41,000 clones, with over 75% as singletons. The material sequenced was CD4+ T cells from PBMCs cultured with HCoV-NL63 spike peptides, taken before COVID-19 vaccination. The receptor set was obtained from a human donor who received a COVID-19 vaccine. Each CDR3 is given without its conserved first and last residue. D genes are given only for firm matches.

J gene	D gene	V gene	CDR3 protein
TRBJ2-3	-	TRBV7-2	ASSLFYADTQY
TRBJ1-1	-	TRBV5-8	ASSLLTPNTEAF
TRBJ2-2	-	TRBV6-4	ASSDSWSTGELF
TRBJ2-3	TRBD2	TRBV7-8	ASSLGLAPDTQY
TRBJ2-5	-	TRBV7-8	ASSLTLRPTRETQY
TRBJ1-2	TRBD1	TRBV6-4	ASSARQGMAGYYGYT
TRBJ1-1	-	TRBV4-3	ASSQRIGYTEAF
TRBJ1-2	TRBD1	TRBV6-1	ASSESGTGSRYGYT
TRBJ1-4	-	TRBV4-1	ASSRTNEKLF
TRBJ1-1	TRBD1	TRBV6-6	ASIPPGTENTEAF
TRBJ1-1	-	TRBV28	ASRGGVRATEAF
TRBJ1-4	-	TRBV3-1/TRBV3-2	ASSQSGEKLF
TRBJ1-4	TRBD1	TRBV19	ASNSWRGGATNEKLF
TRBJ2-1	TRBD2	TRBV2	ASSESGTINEQF
TRBJ1-5	-	TRBV9	ASSVVQGVFSNQPQH
TRBJ2-1	TRBD2	TRBV29-1	SVVRGGAYNEQF
TRBJ2-2	TRBD1	TRBV9	ASSAFGTGGTGELF
TRBJ2-2	-	TRBV6-5	ASSYQLPPNTGELF
TRBJ1-2	-	TRBV19	ASSKGRNYGYT
TRBJ2-5	TRBD2	TRBV24-1	ATSDPATSGGLQETQY
TRBJ1-1	-	TRBV13	ASSLGMNTEAF
TRBJ1-5	-	TRBV5-1	ASSWTVNQPQH
TRBJ2-2	-	TRBV7-2	ASSLVPGVNTGELF
TRBJ1-4	TRBD1	TRBV27	ASSTGTGWEKLF
TRBJ2-3	-	TRBV21-1	ASRPDGGQTDTQY
TRBJ2-2	-	TRBV7-2	ASSLVYAGELF
TRBJ2-5	-	TRBV4-1	ASSFHHETQY
TRBJ2-5	-	TRBV5-8	ASLARKTQY
TRBJ1-5	-	TRBV7-2	ASSLDLGEVNQPQH
TRBJ2-3	TRBD2	TRBV4-3	ASSHPHSGEGDTQY
TRBJ1-5	TRBD1	TRBV7-9	ASSLTGGNQPQH
TRBJ2-3	-	TRBV29-1	SVEGARVSTDTQY
TRBJ1-2	TRBD1	TRBV6-5	ASSSGGLDYGYT
TRBJ1-2	TRBD1	TRBV5-4	ASYRDRALGYT
TRBJ1-2	-	TRBV7-2	ASSLANGVGEGYT
TRBJ2-2	-	TRBV24-1	ATSDTGTGTGELF
TRBJ1-1	-	TRBV3-1/TRBV3-2	ASSQETRMNTEAF
TRBJ1-2	-	TRBV18	ASSPARRLYT
TRBJ1-1	-	TRBV9	ASSVSPAGTNTEAF
TRBJ1-2	-	TRBV19	ASTTRDANYGYT
TRBJ2-2	-	TRBV7-2	ASSLAPGLQSTGELF
TRBJ2-3	-	TRBV29-1	SPLDGRTDTQY
TRBJ2-2	-	TRBV2	ASSDRDVTGELF
TRBJ2-4	-	TRBV19	ASSRPGASKNIQY
TRBJ1-1	-	TRBV3-1/TRBV3-2	ASSQGRNTEAF
TRBJ2-2	-	TRBV4-3	ASTLQLPDTGELF
TRBJ1-1	-	TRBV12-3/TRBV12-4	ASSLSRYTEAF
TRBJ1-5	-	TRBV30	AWSEQDNQPQH